These 14 T cell receptor beta chains came from one sample sequenced in a study of blood T cell repertoires in COVID-19. Clones were read by immunoSEQ multiplex PCR, and TCRdb kept only the in-frame ones, dropping some. The sample lists approximately 100,000 clones, around 85% occurring once. The sequenced sample was peripheral blood. The receptors were sampled from a woman in her sixties or seventies with acute or convalescent COVID-19.

This chain uses TRBV4-3 with TRBJ2-2; D is uncertain. Trimming stripped 1 base from V and 3 bases from J, with 9 bases between. The CDR3 is 15 amino acids. Germline V gives CDR1 LGHNA, CDR2 YSLEER. This CDR3 is CASSQGYPHTGELFF. CDR3 nucleotides: TGCGCCAGCAGCCAAGGCTACCCGCACACCGGGGAGCTGTTTTTT.

This chain joins TRBV18 and TRBJ2-5, with D maybe TRBD2 (7 bases). This CDR3 comprises 14 residues. Germline assignment: CDR1 KGHSH and CDR2 LQKENI. Trimming took off 6 bases at V and 1 base at J, with 12 bases between the two ends. The CDR3 here is CASSPGGLQETQYF. DNA for the CDR3: TGTGCCAGCTCCCCGGGGGGCCTCCAAGAGACCCAGTACTTC.

The genes are TRBV23-1 and TRBJ1-4; 9 bases line up with TRBD1. TRBV23-1 qualifies as an ORF whose function is uncertain. The V and J ends lost 7 bases and 7 bases, in that order; junction bases with no gene match: 7. This CDR3 spans 14 amino acids. Here the CDR3 reads CASTRDREGEKLFF. The CDR3 nucleotides read TGCGCCAGCACTAGGGACAGGGAAGGTGAAAAACTGTTTTTT.

The rearrangement links TRBV4-2 to TRBJ2-1; maybe TRBD1 (5 bases). The length of the CDR3 is 12 residues. The germline gives CDR1 LGHNA, CDR2 YNFKEQ. The V end was cut by 4 bases, the J end by 6 bases, with 7 bases between. In DNA form, the CDR3 reads TGTGCCAGCAGCCGGACAACCAATGAGCAGTTCTTC. It is translated as CASSRTTNEQFF.

The chain joins TRBV4-3 to TRBJ1-5; TRBD1 might be the D (6 bases). V was pared by 0 bases and J by 4 bases, with 13 bases between. The germline V gene encodes CDR1 LGHNA and CDR2 YSLEER. CDR3 size: 16 residues. The CDR3 DNA is TGCGCCAGCAGCCAAGAACCGGACAGCTTTAATCAGCCCCAGCATTTT. Its translation: CASSQEPDSFNQPQHF.

The chain has TRBV19 and TRBJ2-3, with 9 positions matching TRBD2. Trimming cost V 0 bases and J 1 base; bases outside gene matches: 2. The CDR3 totals 16 residues. Looked up from germline, CDR1 is LNHDA and CDR2 is SQIVND (reference sequence). CDR3 region: CASSIESGGRTDTQYF. CDR3 nucleotide sequence: TGTGCCAGTAGTATAGAGAGCGGGGGGCGCACAGATACGCAGTATTTT.

This chain links TRBV7-6 with TRBJ2-3; D is perhaps TRBD2 (5 bases). The CDR3 covers 16 residues. The germline V gene encodes CDR1 SGHVS and CDR2 FNYEAQ. Trimming left V 2 bases short and J 3 bases short, with 15 bases between. DNA for the CDR3: TGTGCCAGCAGCTTACAGGAATCAAGGAGGACAGATACGCAGTATTTT. Protein sequence: CASSLQESRRTDTQYF.

This clone was picked up one time. V gene TRBV7-9 combines with J gene TRBJ1-5, with a possible D match to TRBD1 (5 bases). There are 15 residues in the CDR3. Trimming shortened V by 0 bases and J by 9 bases, and 15 bases separated the two germline ends. CDR1 and CDR2 from the germline V gene are SEHNR and FQNEAQ (reference sequence). Here the CDR3 DNA reads TGTGCCAGCAGCTTAGCGGGGACTATAGTATCGCCCCAGCATTTT. This sequence encodes CASSLAGTIVSPQHF.

The chain uses TRBV6-5 and TRBJ2-3; D perhaps matches TRBD1 (5 bases). The CDR3 totals 13 residues. Trimming shortened V by 6 bases and J by 3 bases, and 10 bases separated the two germline ends. CDR1 is MNHEY, CDR2 SVGAGI, per germline. CDR3 nucleotide sequence: TGTGCCAGCAGCAGGTCAGGGACAGATACGCAGTATTTT. Translation gives CASSRSGTDTQYF.

CDR3 sequence: CASSLGGGPGETQYF. CDR3 in DNA: TGTGCCAGCAGCCTTGGGGGGGGGCCCGGGGAGACCCAGTACTTC. This chain connects TRBV13 to TRBJ2-5; perhaps TRBD2 as D (7 bases). Germline assignment: CDR1 PRHDT and CDR2 FYEKMQ (reference sequence). CDR3 length equals 15 residues. Trimming pared 5 bases from V and 5 bases from J, leaving 18 bases between.

This clone was counted once. The gene calls are TRBV5-3 and TRBJ2-2, with 8 bases lining up with TRBD2. TRBV5-3 is noted as an ORF with a role that remains uncertain. This CDR3 spans 20 amino acids. V dropped 4 bases and J dropped 6; count of bases not matched to a gene: 23. CDR3 sequence reads: CARSQATGKRGGRFAGELFF. As DNA, the CDR3 is TGTGCCAGAAGCCAAGCTACAGGGAAAAGGGGCGGGAGGTTCGCCGGGGAGCTGTTTTTT.

This clone has only one observation. This chain uses TRBV7-2 with TRBJ2-3; TRBD2 matches at 12 bases. J was trimmed by 5 bases and V by 1 base; bases with no gene match: 1. This CDR3 is 15 amino acids long. Germline V gives CDR1 SGHTA, CDR2 FQGNSA. CDR3 nucleotide sequence: TGTGCCAGCAGCTTAGGACTAGCGGGAGAAGATACGCAGTATTTT. Its translation is CASSLGLAGEDTQYF.

CDR3 sequence (DNA): TGTGCCAGCCAACCCGGAAGAGGGGGCGCCGAGCAGTACGTC. The encoded protein is CASQPGRGGAEQYV. The chain joins TRBV28 to TRBJ2-7; 7 bases are a match to TRBD1. The trim removed 8 bases at V and 6 bases at J, leaving 13 bases unmatched. In germline, CDR1 is MDHEN, CDR2 SYDVKM. This CDR3 has 14 residues.

The chain has TRBV4-1 and TRBJ2-5; D possibly corresponds to TRBD2 (6 bases). V was clipped by 2 bases and J by 1 base, with 17 bases between them. This CDR3 spans 17 amino acids. CDR1 and CDR2 (germline): MGHRA, YSYEKL. The CDR3 DNA sequence: TGCGCCAGCAGCCAATGGGGATTGTTTAGCGGCCAAGAGACCCAGTACTTC. Amino acid sequence: CASSQWGLFSGQETQYF.